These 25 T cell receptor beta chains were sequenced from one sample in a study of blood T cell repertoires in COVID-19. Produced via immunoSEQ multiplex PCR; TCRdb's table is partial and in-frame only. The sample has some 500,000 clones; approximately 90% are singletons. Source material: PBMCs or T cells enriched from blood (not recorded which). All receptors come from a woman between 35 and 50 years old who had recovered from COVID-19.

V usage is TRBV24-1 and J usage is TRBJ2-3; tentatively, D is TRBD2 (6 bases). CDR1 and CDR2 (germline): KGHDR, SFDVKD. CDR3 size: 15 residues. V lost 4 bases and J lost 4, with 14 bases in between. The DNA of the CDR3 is TGTGCCACCAGTGACACTCGGGAGAAGCCAGATACGCAGTATTTT. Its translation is CATSDTREKPDTQYF.

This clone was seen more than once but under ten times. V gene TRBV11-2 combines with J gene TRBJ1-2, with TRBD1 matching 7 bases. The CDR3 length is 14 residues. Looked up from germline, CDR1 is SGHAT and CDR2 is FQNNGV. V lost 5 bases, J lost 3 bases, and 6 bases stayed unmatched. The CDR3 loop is CASSVRQGHYGYTF. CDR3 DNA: TGTGCCAGCAGCGTACGACAGGGCCACTATGGCTACACCTTC.

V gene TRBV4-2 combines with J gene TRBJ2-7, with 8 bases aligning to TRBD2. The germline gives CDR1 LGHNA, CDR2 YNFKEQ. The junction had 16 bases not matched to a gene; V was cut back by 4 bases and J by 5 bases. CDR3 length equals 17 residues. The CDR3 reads CASSRLTGAGVYNEQYF. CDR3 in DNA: TGTGCCAGCAGCCGCCTCACCGGAGCGGGAGTTTATAACGAGCAGTACTTC.

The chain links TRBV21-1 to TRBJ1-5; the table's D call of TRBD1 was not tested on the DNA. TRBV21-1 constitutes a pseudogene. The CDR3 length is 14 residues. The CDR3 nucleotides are TGTGCCAGCAGCATAAACAGGGGATGCCAGCCCCAGCATTTT. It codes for CASSINRGCQPQHF.

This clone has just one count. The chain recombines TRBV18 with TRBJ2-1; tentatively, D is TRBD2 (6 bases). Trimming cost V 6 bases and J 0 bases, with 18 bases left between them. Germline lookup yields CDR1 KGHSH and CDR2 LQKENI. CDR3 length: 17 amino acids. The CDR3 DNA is TGTGCCAGCTCGCCGGGCGCGGAGGGGAGCTCCTACAATGAGCAGTTCTTC. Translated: CASSPGAEGSSYNEQFF.

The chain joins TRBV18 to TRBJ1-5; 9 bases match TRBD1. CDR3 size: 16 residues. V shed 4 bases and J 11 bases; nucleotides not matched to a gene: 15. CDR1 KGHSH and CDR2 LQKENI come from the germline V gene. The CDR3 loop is CASSLQLQGAESAQHF. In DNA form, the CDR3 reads TGTGCCAGCTCACTTCAGTTACAGGGGGCGGAGAGTGCCCAGCATTTT.

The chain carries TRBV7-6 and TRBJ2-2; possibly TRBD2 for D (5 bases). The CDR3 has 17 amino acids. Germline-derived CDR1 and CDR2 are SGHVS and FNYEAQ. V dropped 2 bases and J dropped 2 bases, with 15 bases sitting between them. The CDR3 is CASSLFVGRLNTGELFF. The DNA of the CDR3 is TGTGCCAGCAGCTTATTTGTGGGTCGACTAAACACCGGGGAGCTGTTTTTT.

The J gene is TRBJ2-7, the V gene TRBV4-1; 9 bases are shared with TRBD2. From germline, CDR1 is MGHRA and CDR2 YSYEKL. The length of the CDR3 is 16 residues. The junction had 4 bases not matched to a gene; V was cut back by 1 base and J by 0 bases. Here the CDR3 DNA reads TGCGCCAGCAGCCAAGGAGGTAGCGGGGGCTCCTACGAGCAGTACTTC. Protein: CASSQGGSGGSYEQYF.

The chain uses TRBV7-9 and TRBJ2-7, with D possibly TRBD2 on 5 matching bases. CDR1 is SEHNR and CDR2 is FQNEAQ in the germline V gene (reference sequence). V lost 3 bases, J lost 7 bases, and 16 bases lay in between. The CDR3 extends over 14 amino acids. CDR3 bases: TGTGCCAGCAGCTTTAGAGGGTCACGAGGGGAGCAGTACTTC. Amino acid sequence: CASSFRGSRGEQYF.

The CDR3 DNA is TGCGCCAGCAGCCTTATAGCGGGAGGGCCAACAGATACGCAGTATTTT. Translated, it gives CASSLIAGGPTDTQYF. V usage is TRBV10-2 and J usage is TRBJ2-3; 11 bases map to TRBD2. The V segment lost 6 bases and the J segment 3 bases; nucleotides outside the gene matches: 8. The CDR3 consists of 16 residues. From germline, CDR1 is WSHSY and CDR2 SAAADI.

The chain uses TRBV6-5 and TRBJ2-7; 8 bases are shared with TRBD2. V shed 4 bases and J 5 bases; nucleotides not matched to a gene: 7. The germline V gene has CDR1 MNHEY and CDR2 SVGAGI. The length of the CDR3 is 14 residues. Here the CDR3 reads CASSLSGSFNEQYF. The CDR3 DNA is TGTGCCAGCAGTTTAAGCGGGAGTTTCAACGAGCAGTACTTC.

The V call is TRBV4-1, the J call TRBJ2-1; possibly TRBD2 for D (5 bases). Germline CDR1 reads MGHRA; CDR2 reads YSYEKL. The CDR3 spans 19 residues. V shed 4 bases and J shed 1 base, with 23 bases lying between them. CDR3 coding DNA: TGCGCCAGCAGCCCCCGGCAGCCCGTGAAGGGAGAGTCCTACAATGAGCAGTTCTTC. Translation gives CASSPRQPVKGESYNEQFF.

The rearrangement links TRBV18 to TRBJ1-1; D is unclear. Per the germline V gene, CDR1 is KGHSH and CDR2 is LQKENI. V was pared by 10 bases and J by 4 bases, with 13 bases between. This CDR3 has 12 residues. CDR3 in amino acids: CATALAGTEAFF. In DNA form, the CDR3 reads TGTGCCACCGCACTAGCAGGCACTGAAGCTTTCTTT.

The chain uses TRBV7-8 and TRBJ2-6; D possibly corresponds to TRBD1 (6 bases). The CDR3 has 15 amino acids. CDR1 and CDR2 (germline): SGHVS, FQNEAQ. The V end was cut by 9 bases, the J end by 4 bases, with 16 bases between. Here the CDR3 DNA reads TGTGCCAGTAGGATGACAGGAACCGGGGCCAACGTCCTGACTTTC. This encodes CASRMTGTGANVLTF.

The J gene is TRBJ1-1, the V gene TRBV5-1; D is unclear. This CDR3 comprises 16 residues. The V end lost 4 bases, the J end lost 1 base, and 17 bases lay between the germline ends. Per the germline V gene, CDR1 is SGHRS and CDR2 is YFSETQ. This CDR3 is CASSPREVFGNTEAFF. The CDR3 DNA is TGCGCCAGCAGCCCCCGGGAAGTGTTCGGGAACACTGAAGCTTTCTTT. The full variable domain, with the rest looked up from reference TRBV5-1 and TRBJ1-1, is KAGVTQTPRYLIKTRGQQVTLSCSPISGHRSVSWYQQTPGQGLQFLFEYFSETQRNKGNFPGRFSGRQFSNSRSEMNVSTLELGDSALYLCASSPREVFGNTEAFFGQGTRLTVV.

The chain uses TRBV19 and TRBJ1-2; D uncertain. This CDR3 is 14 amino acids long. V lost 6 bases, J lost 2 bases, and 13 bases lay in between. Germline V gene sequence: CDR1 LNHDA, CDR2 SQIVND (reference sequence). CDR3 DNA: TGTGCCAGTAGGGATGCGGGGTGGAACTATGGCTACACCTTC. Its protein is CASRDAGWNYGYTF.

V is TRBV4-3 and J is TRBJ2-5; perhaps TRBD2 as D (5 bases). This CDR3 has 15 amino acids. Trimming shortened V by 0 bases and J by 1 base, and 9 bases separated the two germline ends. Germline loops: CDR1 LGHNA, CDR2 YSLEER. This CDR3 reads CASSQEITSQETQYF. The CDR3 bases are TGCGCCAGCAGCCAAGAAATAACTAGCCAAGAGACCCAGTACTTC.

The CDR3 nucleotides read TGTGCCAGCAGCTTAACGACTAGCGGTAATTACGAGCAGTACTTC. It specifies CASSLTTSGNYEQYF. The genes are TRBV7-9 and TRBJ2-7, with TRBD2 matching over 9 bases. Germline V lookup: CDR1 SEHNR, CDR2 FQNEAQ (reference sequence). The CDR3 runs to 15 residues. The junction had 6 bases not matched to a gene; V was cut back by 2 bases and J by 4 bases.

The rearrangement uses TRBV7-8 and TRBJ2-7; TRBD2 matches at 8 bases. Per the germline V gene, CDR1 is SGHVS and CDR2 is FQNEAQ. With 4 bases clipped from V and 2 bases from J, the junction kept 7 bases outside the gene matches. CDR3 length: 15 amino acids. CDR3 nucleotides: TGTGCCAGCAGCTCCGTACGACTAGCGACCTACGAGCAGTACTTC. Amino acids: CASSSVRLATYEQYF. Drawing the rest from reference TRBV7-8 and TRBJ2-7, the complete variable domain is GAGVSQSPRYKVAKRGQDVALRCDPISGHVSLFWYQQALGQGPEFLTYFQNEAQLDKSGLPSDRFFAERPEGSVSTLKIQRTQQEDSAVYLCASSSVRLATYEQYFGPGTRLTVT.

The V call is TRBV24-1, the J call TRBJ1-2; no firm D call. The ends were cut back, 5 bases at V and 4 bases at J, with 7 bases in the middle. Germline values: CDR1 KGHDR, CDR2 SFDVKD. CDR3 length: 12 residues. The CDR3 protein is CATSAAAYGYTF. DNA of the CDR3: TGTGCCACCAGTGCGGCGGCCTATGGCTACACCTTC.

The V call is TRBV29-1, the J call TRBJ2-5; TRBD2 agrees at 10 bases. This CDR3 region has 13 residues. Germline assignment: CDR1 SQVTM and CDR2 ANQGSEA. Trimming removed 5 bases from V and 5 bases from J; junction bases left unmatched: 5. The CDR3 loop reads CSVRGLAVETQYF. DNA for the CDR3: TGCAGCGTTCGAGGACTAGCGGTGGAGACCCAGTACTTC.

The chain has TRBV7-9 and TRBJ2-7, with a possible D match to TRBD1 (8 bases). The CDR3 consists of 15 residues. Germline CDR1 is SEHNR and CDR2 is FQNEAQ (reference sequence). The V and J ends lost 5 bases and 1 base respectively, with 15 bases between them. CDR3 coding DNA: TGTGCCAGCAGCCAACAGGGGGGGACATCCTACGAGCAGTACTTC. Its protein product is CASSQQGGTSYEQYF.

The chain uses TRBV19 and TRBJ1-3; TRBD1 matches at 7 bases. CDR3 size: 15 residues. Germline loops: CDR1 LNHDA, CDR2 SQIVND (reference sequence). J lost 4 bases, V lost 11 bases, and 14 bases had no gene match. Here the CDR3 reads CAGSTQGGPGNTIYF. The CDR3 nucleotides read TGTGCCGGATCTACTCAAGGGGGCCCAGGAAACACCATATATTTT.

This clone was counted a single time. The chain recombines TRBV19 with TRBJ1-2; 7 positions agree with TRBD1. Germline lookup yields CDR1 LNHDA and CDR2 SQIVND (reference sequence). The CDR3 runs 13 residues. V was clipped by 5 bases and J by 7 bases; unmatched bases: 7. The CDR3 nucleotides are TGTGCCAGTAGTGTACAGGGGTGGGTTGGCTACACCTTC. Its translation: CASSVQGWVGYTF.

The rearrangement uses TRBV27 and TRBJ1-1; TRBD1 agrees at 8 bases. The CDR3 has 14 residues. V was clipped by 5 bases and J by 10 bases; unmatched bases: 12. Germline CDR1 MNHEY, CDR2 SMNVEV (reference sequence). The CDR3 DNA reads TGTGCCAGCAGTATGGACAGGGATAGGAGTGGAGCTTTCTTT. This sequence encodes CASSMDRDRSGAFF.